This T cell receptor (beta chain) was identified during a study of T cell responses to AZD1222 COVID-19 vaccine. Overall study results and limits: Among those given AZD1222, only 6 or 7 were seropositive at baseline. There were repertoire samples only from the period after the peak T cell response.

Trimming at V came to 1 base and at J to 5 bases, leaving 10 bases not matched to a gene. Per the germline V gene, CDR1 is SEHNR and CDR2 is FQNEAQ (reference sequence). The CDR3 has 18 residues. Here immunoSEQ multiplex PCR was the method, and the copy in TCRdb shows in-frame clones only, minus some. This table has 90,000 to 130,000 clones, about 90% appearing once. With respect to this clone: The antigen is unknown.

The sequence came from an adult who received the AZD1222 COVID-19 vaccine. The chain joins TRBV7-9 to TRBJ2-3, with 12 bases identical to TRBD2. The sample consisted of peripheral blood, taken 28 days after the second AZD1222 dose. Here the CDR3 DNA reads TGTGCCAGCAGCTTAGATCAGACTAGCGGGAGAGGGTTAGATACGCAGTATTTT. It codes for CASSLDQTSGRGLDTQYF.